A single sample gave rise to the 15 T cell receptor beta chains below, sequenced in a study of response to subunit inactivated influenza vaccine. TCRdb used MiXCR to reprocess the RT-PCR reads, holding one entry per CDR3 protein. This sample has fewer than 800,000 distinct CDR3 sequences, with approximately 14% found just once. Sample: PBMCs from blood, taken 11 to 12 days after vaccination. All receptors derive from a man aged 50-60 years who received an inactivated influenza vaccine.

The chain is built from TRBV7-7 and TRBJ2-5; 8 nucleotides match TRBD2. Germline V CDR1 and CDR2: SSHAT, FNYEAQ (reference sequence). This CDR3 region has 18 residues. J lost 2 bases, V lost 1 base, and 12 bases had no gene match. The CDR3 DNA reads TGTGCCAGCAGCTTAGGGGGGTTCGTAGCGGGGACACAAGAGACCCAGTACTTC. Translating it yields CASSLGGFVAGTQETQYF.

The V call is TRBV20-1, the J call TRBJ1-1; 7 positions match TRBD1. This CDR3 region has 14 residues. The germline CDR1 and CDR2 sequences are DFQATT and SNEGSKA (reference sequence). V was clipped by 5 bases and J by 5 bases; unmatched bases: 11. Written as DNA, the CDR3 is TGCAGTGCTCCGCCCCAGGGGGTGCGGACTGAAGCTTTCTTT. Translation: CSAPPQGVRTEAFF.

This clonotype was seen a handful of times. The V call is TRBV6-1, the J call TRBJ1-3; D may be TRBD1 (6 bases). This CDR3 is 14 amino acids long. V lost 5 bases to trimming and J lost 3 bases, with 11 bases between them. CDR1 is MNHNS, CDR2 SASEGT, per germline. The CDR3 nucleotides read TGTGCCAGCAGTACAACAGGGAGTGGAAACACCATATATTTT. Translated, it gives CASSTTGSGNTIYF.

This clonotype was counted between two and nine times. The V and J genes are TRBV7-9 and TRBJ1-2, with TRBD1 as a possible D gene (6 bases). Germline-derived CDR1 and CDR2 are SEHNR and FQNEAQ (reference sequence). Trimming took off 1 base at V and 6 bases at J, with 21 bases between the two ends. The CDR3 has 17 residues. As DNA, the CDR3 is TGTGCCAGCAGCTTAGGGCGGGACATACTAGCAATGGATGGCTACACCTTC. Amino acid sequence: CASSLGRDILAMDGYTF.

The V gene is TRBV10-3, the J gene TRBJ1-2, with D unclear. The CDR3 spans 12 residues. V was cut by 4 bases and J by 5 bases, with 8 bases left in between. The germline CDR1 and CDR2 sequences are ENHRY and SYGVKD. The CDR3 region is CAISATGYGYTF. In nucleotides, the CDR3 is TGTGCCATCAGTGCCACTGGGTATGGCTACACCTTC.

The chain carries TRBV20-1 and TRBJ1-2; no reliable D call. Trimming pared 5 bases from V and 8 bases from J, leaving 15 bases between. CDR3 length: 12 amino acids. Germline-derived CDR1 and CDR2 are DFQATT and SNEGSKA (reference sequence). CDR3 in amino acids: CSAVRGSSGYTF. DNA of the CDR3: TGCAGTGCTGTACGCGGGTCCTCCGGCTACACCTTC.

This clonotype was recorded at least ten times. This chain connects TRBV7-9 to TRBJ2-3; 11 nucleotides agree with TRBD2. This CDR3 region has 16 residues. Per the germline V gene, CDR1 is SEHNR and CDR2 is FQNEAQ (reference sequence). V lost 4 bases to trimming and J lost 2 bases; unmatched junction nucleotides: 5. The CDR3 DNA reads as TGTGCCAGCAGCTCACTAGCGGGGGCCTTCACAGATACGCAGTATTTT. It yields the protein CASSSLAGAFTDTQYF.

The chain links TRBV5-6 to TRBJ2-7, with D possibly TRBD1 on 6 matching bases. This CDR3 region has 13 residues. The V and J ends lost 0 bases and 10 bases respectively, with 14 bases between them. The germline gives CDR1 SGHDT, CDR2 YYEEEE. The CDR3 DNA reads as TGTGCCAGCAGCTTGGAGTTCAGCAGGGGACAGTACTTC. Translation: CASSLEFSRGQYF.

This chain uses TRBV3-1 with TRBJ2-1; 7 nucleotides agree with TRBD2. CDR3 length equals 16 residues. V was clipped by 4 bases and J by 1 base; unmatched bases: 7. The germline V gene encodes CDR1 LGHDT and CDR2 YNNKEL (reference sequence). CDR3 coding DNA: TGTGCCAGCAGCCTGGCGGGGGAGGAGTCCTACAATGAGCAGTTCTTC. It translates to CASSLAGEESYNEQFF.

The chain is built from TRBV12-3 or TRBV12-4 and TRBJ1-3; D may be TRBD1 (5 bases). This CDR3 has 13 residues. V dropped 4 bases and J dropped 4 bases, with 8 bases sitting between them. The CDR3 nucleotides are TGTGCCAGCAGTTCCGGGACGGGAAACACCATATATTTT. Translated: CASSSGTGNTIYF.

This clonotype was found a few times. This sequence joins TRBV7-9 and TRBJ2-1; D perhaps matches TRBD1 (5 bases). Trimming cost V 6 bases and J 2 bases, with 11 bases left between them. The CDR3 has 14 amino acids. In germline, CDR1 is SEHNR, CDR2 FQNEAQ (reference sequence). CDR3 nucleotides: TGTGCCAGCAGGATATCAGGGACCTACAATGAGCAGTTCTTC. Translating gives CASRISGTYNEQFF.

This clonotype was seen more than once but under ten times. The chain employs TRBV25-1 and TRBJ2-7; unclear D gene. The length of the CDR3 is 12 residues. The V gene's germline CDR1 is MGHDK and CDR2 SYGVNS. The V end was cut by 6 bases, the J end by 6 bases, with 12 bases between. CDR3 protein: CASRTLIGEQYF. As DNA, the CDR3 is TGTGCCAGCAGGACTCTCATTGGCGAGCAGTACTTC.

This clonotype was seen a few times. The CDR3 reads CATSNAYSVYQPQHF. The CDR3 coding sequence is TGTGCCACCAGCAATGCATATTCAGTGTATCAGCCCCAGCATTTT. V gene TRBV15 combines with J gene TRBJ1-5; D gene uncertain. This CDR3 has 15 amino acids. V lost 4 bases and J lost 5, with 15 bases in between. The V gene's germline CDR1 is LNHNV and CDR2 YYDKDF (reference sequence).

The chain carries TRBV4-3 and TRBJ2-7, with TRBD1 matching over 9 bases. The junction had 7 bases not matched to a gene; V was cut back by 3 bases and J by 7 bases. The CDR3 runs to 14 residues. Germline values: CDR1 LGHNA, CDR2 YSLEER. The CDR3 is CASSQRDRDLEQYF. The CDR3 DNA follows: TGCGCCAGCAGCCAGAGGGACAGGGATTTAGAGCAGTACTTC.

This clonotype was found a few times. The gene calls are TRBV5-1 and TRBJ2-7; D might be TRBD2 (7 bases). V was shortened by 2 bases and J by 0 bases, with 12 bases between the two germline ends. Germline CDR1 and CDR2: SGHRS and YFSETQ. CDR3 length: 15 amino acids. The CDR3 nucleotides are TGCGCCAGCAGCTTCGAACGGGGGGCCTCCTACGAGCAGTACTTC. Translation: CASSFERGASYEQYF.